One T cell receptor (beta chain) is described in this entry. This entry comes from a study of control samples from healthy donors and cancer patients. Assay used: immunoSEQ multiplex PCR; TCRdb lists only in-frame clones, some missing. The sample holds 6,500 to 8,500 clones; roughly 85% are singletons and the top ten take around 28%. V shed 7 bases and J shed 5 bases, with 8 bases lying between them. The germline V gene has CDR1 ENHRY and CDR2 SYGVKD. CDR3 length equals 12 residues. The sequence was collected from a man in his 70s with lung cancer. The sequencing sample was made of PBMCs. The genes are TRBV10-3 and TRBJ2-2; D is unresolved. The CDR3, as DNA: TGTGCCATCACCTCCGGGACCGGGGAGCTGTTTTTT. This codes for CAITSGTGELFF.